Following are 10 T cell receptor beta chains from one sample sequenced in a study of shared clonotypes between healthy human individuals. Sequenced by immunoSEQ multiplex PCR; TCRdb stores in-frame clones only, minus some. The table includes 1.6 million or so clones, 98% to 99% detected once. The specimen sequenced was naive CD4+ T cells sorted from blood. The subset was: CD45RA+ positively selected. The receptor set was obtained from a man aged 30-40 years in good health.

The chain couples TRBV6-1 to TRBJ1-5; D may be TRBD1 (6 bases). From germline, CDR1 is MNHNS and CDR2 SASEGT. Between the trimmed V and J ends, which lost 6 bases and 7 bases, there was a span of 13 bases. The CDR3 loop spans 13 amino acids. The CDR3: CASSPEGDQPQHF. The CDR3 nucleotides are TGTGCCAGCAGCCCTGAGGGGGACCAGCCCCAGCATTTT.

This chain connects TRBV28 to TRBJ2-2, with 10 positions matching TRBD2. CDR1 is MDHEN, CDR2 SYDVKM, per germline. The CDR3 is 15 amino acids. V lost 6 bases and J lost 3; bases outside the gene matches: 4. The CDR3 sequence is CASSWTSGYTGELFF. In DNA form, the CDR3 reads TGTGCCAGCAGCTGGACTAGCGGATACACCGGGGAGCTGTTTTTT.

The chain is built from TRBV7-9 and TRBJ2-3; 7 bases align to TRBD2. Germline CDR1 is SEHNR and CDR2 is FQNEAQ (reference sequence). Germline trimming cut 5 bases from V and 0 bases from J; bases unmatched to any gene: 8. This CDR3 comprises 16 residues. The CDR3 region is CASSRSKRESTDTQYF. CDR3 DNA: TGTGCCAGCAGCCGATCTAAGCGGGAAAGCACAGATACGCAGTATTTT. The full variable domain, in which reference TRBV7-9 and TRBJ2-3 provide the parts outside the CDR3, is DTGVSQNPRHKITKRGQNVTFRCDPISEHNRLYWYRQTLGQGPEFLTYFQNEAQLEKSRLLSDRFSAERPKGSFSTLEIQRTEQGDSAMYLCASSRSKRESTDTQYFGPGTRLTVL.

The chain is built from TRBV4-1 and TRBJ1-1, with unresolved D. The germline V gene has CDR1 MGHRA and CDR2 YSYEKL. Trimming stripped 0 bases from V and 5 bases from J, with 10 bases between. This CDR3 comprises 14 residues. In DNA form, the CDR3 reads TGCGCCAGCAGCCAAGATAAGGCCCGGACTGAAGCTTTCTTT. Its protein is CASSQDKARTEAFF.

The V gene is TRBV11-2, the J gene TRBJ2-5; D is unclear. The ends were cut back, 5 bases at V and 5 bases at J, with 12 bases in the middle. The CDR3 has 13 residues. Germline V gene lookup returns CDR1 SGHAT and CDR2 FQNNGV. The CDR3 sequence is CASSQGRPETQYF. DNA for the CDR3: TGTGCCAGCAGCCAAGGACGTCCTGAGACCCAGTACTTC.

J is TRBJ2-7 and V is TRBV5-4; 12 nucleotides match TRBD2. Trimming at V came to 4 bases and at J to 3 bases, leaving 8 bases not matched to a gene. Germline values: CDR1 SGHNT, CDR2 YYREEE (reference sequence). The CDR3 has 16 residues. The CDR3 region is CASSRETSGSLYEQYF. CDR3 DNA: TGTGCCAGCAGCCGGGAGACTAGCGGGAGCCTCTACGAGCAGTACTTC.

This chain uses TRBV29-1 with TRBJ2-3, with 11 bases identical to TRBD2. V lost 7 bases to trimming and J lost 9 bases; unmatched junction nucleotides: 9. CDR1 and CDR2 from the germline V gene are SQVTM and ANQGSEA. There are 13 residues in the CDR3. CDR3 in amino acids: CSGKTSGSLTQYF. CDR3 nucleotide sequence: TGCAGCGGAAAAACTAGCGGGAGTTTGACGCAGTATTTT.

The genes are TRBV9 and TRBJ1-3; no clear D. This CDR3 has 15 amino acids. CDR1 is SGDLS and CDR2 is YYNGEE in the germline V gene. Trimming cost V 1 base and J 0 bases, with 8 bases left between them. CDR3 sequence reads: CASSVMATSGNTIYF. For the CDR3, the DNA is TGTGCCAGCAGCGTAATGGCGACCTCTGGAAACACCATATATTTT.

The rearrangement joins TRBV5-5 to TRBJ2-2; D is perhaps TRBD2 (6 bases). V was trimmed by 1 base and J by 6 bases, leaving 10 bases between them. CDR1 is SGHKS, CDR2 YYEKEE, per germline (reference sequence). This CDR3 region has 14 residues. CDR3 sequence: CASSLFGEAGELFF. Written as DNA, the CDR3 is TGTGCCAGCAGCTTGTTTGGGGAGGCCGGGGAGCTGTTTTTT.

This chain joins TRBV11-2 and TRBJ1-5; D perhaps matches TRBD1 (5 bases). V was pared by 2 bases and J by 5 bases, with 10 bases between. CDR3 size: 14 residues. CDR1 and CDR2 (germline): SGHAT, FQNNGV. The CDR3 here is CASSLTSGYQPQHF. CDR3 DNA sequence: TGTGCCAGCAGCTTAACCTCAGGGTATCAGCCCCAGCATTTT.